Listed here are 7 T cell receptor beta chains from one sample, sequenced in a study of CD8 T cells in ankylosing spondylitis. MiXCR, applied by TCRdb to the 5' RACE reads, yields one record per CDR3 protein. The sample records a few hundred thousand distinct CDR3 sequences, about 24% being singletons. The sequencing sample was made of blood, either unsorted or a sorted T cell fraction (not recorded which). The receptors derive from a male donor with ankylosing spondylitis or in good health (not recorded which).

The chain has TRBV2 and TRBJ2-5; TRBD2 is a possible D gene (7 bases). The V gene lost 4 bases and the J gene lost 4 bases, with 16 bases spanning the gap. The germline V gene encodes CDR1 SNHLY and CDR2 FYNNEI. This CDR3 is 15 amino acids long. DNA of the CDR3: TGTGCCAGCAGTGTCGAGGGGGGGGCTGGAGAGACCCAGTACTTC. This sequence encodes CASSVEGGAGETQYF.

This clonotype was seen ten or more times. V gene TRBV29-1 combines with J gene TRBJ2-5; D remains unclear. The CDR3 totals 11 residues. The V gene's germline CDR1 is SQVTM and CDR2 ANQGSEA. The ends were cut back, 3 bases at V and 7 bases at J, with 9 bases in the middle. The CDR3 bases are TGCAGCGTTGACACGCGACCGACCCAGTACTTC. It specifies CSVDTRPTQYF. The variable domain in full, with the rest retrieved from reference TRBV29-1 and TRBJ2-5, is SAVISQKPSRDICQRGTSLTIQCQVDSQVTMMFWYRQQPGQSLTLIATANQGSEATYESGFVIDKFPISRPNLTFSTLTVSNMSPEDSSIYLCSVDTRPTQYFGPGTRLLVL.

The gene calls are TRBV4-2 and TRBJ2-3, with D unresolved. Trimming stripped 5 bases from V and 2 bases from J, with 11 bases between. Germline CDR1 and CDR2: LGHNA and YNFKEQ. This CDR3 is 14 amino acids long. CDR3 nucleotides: TGTGCCAGCAGCTCTGGCGAGGTCACAGATACGCAGTATTTT. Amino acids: CASSSGEVTDTQYF.

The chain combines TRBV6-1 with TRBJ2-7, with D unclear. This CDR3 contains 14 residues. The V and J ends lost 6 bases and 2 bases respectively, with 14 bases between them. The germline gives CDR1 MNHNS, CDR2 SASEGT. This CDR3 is CASSTTLEPYEQYF. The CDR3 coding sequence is TGTGCCAGCAGCACGACATTAGAACCCTACGAGCAGTACTTC.

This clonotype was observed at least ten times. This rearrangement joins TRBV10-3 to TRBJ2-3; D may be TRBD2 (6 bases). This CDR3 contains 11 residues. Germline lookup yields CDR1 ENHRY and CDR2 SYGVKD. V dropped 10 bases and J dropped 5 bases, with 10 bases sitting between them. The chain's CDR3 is CATGGEDTQYF. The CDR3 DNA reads TGTGCCACCGGAGGGGAAGATACGCAGTATTTT.

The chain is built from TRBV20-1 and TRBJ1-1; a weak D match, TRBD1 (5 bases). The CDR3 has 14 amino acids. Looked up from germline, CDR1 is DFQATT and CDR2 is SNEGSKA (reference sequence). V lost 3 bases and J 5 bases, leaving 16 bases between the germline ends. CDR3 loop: CSASQGHSGTEAFF. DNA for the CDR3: TGCAGTGCTAGTCAAGGACACTCTGGGACTGAAGCTTTCTTT.

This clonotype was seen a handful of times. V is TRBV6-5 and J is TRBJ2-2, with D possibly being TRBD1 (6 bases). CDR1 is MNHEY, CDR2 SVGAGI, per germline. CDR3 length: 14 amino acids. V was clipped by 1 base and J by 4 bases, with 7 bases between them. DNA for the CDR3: TGTGCCAGCAGTTACTTAGGGGGCACCGGGGAGCTGTTTTTT. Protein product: CASSYLGGTGELFF.